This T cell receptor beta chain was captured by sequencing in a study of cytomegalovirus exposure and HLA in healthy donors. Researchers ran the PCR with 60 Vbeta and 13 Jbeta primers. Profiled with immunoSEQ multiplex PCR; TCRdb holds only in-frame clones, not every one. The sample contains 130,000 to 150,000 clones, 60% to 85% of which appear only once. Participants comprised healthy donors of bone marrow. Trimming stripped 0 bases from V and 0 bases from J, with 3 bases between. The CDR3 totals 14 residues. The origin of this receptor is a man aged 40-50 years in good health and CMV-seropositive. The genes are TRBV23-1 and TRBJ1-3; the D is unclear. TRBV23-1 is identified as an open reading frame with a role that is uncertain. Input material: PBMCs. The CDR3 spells CASSQSSSGNTIYF. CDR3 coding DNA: TGCGCCAGCAGTCAATCGAGCTCTGGAAACACCATATATTTT.